This TCR beta chain appears in the sequencing data of a study of T cells in Graves' hyperthyroidism and ophthalmopathy. For the diagnoses, clinical symptoms, serum thyroxine and TRAb, thyroid ultrasound and orbital computed tomography were used. Using RNA transcripts as the source, TCR beta CDR3 regions were amplified. The HTBI set primed first-round TCR CDR3 RT-PCR. TCRdb fed the multiplex PCR reads into MiXCR, producing one record per CDR3 protein. The profile covers 600,000 to 700,000 distinct CDR3 sequences, with roughly 45% appearing a single time and about 7.2% taken by the ten largest. This sequence originates from an adult man with Graves' disease, either hyperthyroidism or ophthalmopathy (not recorded which). Sequencing was done on a sample of peripheral blood or thyroid tissue (not recorded which).

As DNA, the CDR3 is TGTGCCAGCAGCTTACTGGTTGACACTGAAGCTTTCTTT. Its protein is CASSLLVDTEAFF. The J gene is TRBJ1-1, the V gene TRBV7-6; D gene uncertain. V was clipped by 2 bases and J by 3 bases, with 7 bases between them. Germline values: CDR1 SGHVS, CDR2 FNYEAQ. CDR3 length: 13 amino acids.